This record covers a single T cell receptor beta chain. Its specificity is not known. The table came from immunoSEQ multiplex PCR; TCRdb's copy has only in-frame clones and leaves some out. Of about 130,000 clones in the sample, under 95% were seen once. Germline values: CDR1 MNHEY, CDR2 SMNVEV (reference sequence). V was cut by 3 bases and J by 2 bases, with 11 bases left in between. There are 14 residues in the CDR3. The data are from a study of T cell responses to AZD1222 COVID-19 vaccine. The study's findings and limits: In all cases, repertoires were sampled only after the peak T cell response.

This TCR derives from an adult who received the AZD1222 COVID-19 vaccine. The chain links TRBV27 to TRBJ2-7, with D hard to call. This specimen consisted of peripheral blood, obtained 28 days after the second AZD1222 dose. DNA of the CDR3: TGTGCCAGCAGTTTGGCGCTATCCACCTACGAGCAGTACTTC. It is translated as CASSLALSTYEQYF.